This T cell receptor (beta chain) appears in the sequencing data of a study of T cell clonality in common variable immunodeficiency. Overall study results and limits: CVID subjects had higher TCRbeta clonality than healthy controls, most marked in about a third.

This clone was seen a handful of times. What it recognizes is unknown. A read error is possible here, since a much larger clone lies one base away. The missing CDR3 end, 3 residues past where the read stops, is filled in from the germline J gene. Caucasian heritage predominated among both patients and controls. The CDR3 has 15 residues. The V gene's germline CDR1 is LNHDA and CDR2 SQIVND (reference sequence). Here immunoSEQ multiplex PCR was the method, and the copy in TCRdb shows in-frame clones only, minus some. The data show roughly 79,000 clones, with none appearing a single time. This TCR was sampled from a person between 18 and 70 years old in good health. Material for sequencing was peripheral blood mononuclear cells. The chain combines TRBV19 with TRBJ2-4, with D tentatively TRBD2 (5 bases). Partial CDR3 DNA: TGTGCCAGTAGTATAGGCGATCTAGCCAAAAGCATT. Encoded protein: CASSIGDLAKSI. The full-length CDR3 reads as CASSIGDLAKSIQYF. The complete variable domain, with remaining parts taken from reference TRBV19 and TRBJ2-4, reads DGGITQSPKYLFRKEGQNVTLSCEQNLNHDAMYWYRQDPGQGLRLIYYSQIVNDFQKGDIAEGYSVSREKKESFPLTVTSAQKNPTAFYLCASSIGDLAKSIQYFGAGTRLSVL.